Each of the 4 T cell receptor beta chains below was sequenced from the same sample in a study of T cell changes during pregnancy in multiple sclerosis. Data came from immunoSEQ multiplex PCR; TCRdb stores just in-frame clones and leaves some out. The data show around 56,000 clones, approximately 90% seen once. The sequencing used peripheral blood, collected in the first trimester of pregnancy. These TCRs come from a female donor in good health, enrolled as a control in a pregnancy study.

This sequence joins TRBV6-1 and TRBJ2-3, with 8 positions matching TRBD2. The germline CDR1 and CDR2 sequences are MNHNS and SASEGT. This CDR3 is 15 amino acids long. V trimming: 5 bases; J trimming: 5 bases; junction bases outside the gene matches: 9. In nucleotides, the CDR3 is TGTGCCAGCAGTAGAGGTAGCGGGGTTGAAGATACGCAGTATTTT. Translating gives CASSRGSGVEDTQYF.

The chain links TRBV6-1 to TRBJ2-7; 10 nucleotides match TRBD2. Germline lookup yields CDR1 MNHNS and CDR2 SASEGT. This CDR3 has 13 amino acids. The V and J ends lost 7 bases and 3 bases, in that order; junction bases with no gene match: 3. CDR3 bases: TGTGCCAGCACGCGGACTAGCGGCTACGAGCAGTACTTC. It specifies CASTRTSGYEQYF.

This chain links TRBV10-2 with TRBJ1-1; D is unresolved. Germline CDR1 and CDR2: WSHSY and SAAADI. The CDR3 runs 14 residues. V gave up 2 bases and J gave up 3 bases, with 10 bases separating them. CDR3 coding DNA: TGCGCCAGCAGTGAGCGGCAGGTTGACACTGAAGCTTTCTTT. Translated, it gives CASSERQVDTEAFF.

The chain uses TRBV11-2 and TRBJ2-7, with D perhaps matching TRBD1 (6 bases). Germline V gives CDR1 SGHAT, CDR2 FQNNGV. The CDR3 is 13 amino acids. V was pared by 5 bases and J by 5 bases, with 13 bases between. The CDR3 sequence: CASSPGQLNEQYF. The CDR3 coding sequence is TGTGCCAGCAGCCCGGGACAATTGAACGAGCAGTACTTC.